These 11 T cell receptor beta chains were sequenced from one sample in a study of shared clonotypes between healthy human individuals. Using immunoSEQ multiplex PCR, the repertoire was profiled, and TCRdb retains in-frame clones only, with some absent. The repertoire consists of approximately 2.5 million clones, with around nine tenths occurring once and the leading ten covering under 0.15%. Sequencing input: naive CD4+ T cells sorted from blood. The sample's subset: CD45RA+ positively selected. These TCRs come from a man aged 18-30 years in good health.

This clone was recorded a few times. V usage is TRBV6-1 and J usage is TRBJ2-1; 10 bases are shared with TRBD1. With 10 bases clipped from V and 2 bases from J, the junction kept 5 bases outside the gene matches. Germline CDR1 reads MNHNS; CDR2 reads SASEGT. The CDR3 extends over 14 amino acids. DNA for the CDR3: TGTGCCACCCCAGGACAGGGGGCCTACAATGAGCAGTTCTTC. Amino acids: CATPGQGAYNEQFF.

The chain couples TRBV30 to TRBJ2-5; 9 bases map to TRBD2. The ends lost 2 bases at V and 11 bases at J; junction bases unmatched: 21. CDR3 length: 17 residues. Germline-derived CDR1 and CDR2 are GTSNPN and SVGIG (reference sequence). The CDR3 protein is CAWSPGREGRWFWKQYF. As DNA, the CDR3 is TGTGCCTGGAGTCCCGGGCGGGAGGGCCGATGGTTCTGGAAGCAGTACTTC.

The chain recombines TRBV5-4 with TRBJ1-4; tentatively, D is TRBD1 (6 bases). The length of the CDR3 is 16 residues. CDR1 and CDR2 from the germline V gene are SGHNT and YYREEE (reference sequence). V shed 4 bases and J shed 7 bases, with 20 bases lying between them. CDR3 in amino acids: CASSPAATGTGEKLFF. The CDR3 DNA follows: TGTGCCAGCAGCCCCGCAGCTACAGGGACGGGTGAAAAACTGTTTTTT.

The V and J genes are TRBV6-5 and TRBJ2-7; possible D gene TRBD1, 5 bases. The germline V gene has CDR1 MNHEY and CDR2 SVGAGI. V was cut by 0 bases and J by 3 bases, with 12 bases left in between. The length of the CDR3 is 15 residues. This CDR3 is CASSYSSGPYYEQYF. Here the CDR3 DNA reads TGTGCCAGCAGTTACTCGTCAGGGCCTTACTACGAGCAGTACTTC.

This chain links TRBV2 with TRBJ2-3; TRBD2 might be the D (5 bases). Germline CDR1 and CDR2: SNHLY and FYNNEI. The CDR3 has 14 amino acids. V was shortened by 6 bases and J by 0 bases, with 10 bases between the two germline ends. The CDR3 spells CASRYERSTDTQYF. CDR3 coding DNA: TGTGCCAGCAGATACGAGCGGAGCACAGATACGCAGTATTTT.

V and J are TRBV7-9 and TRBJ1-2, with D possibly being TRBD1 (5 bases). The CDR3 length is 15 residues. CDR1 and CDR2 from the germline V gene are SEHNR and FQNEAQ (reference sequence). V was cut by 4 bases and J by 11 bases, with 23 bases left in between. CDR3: CASSSLIQDLRGYTF. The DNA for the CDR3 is TGTGCCAGCAGCTCCCTTATACAGGATTTGCGTGGGTACACCTTC.

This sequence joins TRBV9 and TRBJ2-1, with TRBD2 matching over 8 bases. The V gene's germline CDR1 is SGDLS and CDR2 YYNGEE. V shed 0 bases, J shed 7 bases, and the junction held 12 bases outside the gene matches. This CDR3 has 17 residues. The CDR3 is CASSVVPSPSGGNEQFF. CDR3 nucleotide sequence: TGTGCCAGCAGCGTAGTACCTTCTCCCAGCGGGGGTAATGAGCAGTTCTTC.

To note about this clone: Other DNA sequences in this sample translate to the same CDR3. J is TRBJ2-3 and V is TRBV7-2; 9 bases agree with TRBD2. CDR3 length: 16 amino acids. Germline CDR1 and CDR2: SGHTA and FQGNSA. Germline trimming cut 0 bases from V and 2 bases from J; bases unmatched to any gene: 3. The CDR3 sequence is CASSLALAGPTDTQYF. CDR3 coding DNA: TGTGCCAGCAGCTTAGCTCTAGCGGGGCCCACAGATACGCAGTATTTT.

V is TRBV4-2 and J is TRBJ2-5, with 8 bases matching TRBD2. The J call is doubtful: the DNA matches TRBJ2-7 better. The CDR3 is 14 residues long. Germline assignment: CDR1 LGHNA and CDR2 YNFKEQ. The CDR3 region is CASTPPTSVYEQYF. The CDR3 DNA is TGTGCCAGCACCCCCCCGACTAGCGTCTACGAGCAGTACTTC.

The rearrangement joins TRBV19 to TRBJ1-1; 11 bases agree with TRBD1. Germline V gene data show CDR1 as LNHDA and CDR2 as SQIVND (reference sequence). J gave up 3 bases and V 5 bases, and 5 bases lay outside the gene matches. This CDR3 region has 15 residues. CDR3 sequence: CASSGQGAKYTEAFF. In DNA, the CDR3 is TGTGCCAGTAGTGGACAGGGGGCGAAGTACACTGAAGCTTTCTTT.

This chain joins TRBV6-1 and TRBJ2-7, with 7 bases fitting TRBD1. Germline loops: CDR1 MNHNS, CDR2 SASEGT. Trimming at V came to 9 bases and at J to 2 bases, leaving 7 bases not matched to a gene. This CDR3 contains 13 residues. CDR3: CARPRDSTYEQYF. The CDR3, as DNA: TGTGCCAGGCCTCGGGACAGTACCTACGAGCAGTACTTC.